The 13 T cell receptor beta chains below come from one sample, sequenced in a study of blood T cells in healthy people across ages. With a J-beta primer mix and a sample-barcoded 5' primer, a second PCR ran about 7 to 12 cycles. TCRdb re-derived calls from the 5' RACE reads in MiXCR, one entry per CDR3 protein. This sample has roughly 1.5 million distinct CDR3 sequences, with about 42% found just once. Material: blood. Source of these receptors: a woman younger than 35 in good health.

With regard to this clonotype: A much more abundant neighbour one base away suggests this may be a read error. The chain carries TRBV6-4 and TRBJ2-5; 9 bases match TRBD2. CDR1 and CDR2 from the germline V gene are MRHNA and SNTAGT. Trimming at V came to 3 bases and at J to 11 bases, leaving 13 bases not matched to a gene. The CDR3 is 15 residues long. The CDR3 DNA is TGTGCCAGCAGTGAGCTAGCGGGAAGTCAACATGAGCAGTACTTC. Residues: CASSELAGSQHEQYF.

This clonotype was observed a handful of times. The chain uses TRBV7-9 and TRBJ1-5, with D uncertain. CDR1 is SEHNR, CDR2 FQNEAQ, per germline (reference sequence). CDR3 length equals 16 residues. The V end was cut by 1 base, the J end by 4 bases, with 14 bases between. CDR3 coding DNA: TGTGCCAGCAGCTTAGGGGTGCGGGTCGATAATCAGCCCCAGCATTTT. Translated: CASSLGVRVDNQPQHF.

The chain recombines TRBV20-1 with TRBJ1-1; 7 bases line up with TRBD1. Trimming cost V 3 bases and J 4 bases; bases outside gene matches: 8. This CDR3 is 14 amino acids long. Per the germline V gene, CDR1 is DFQATT and CDR2 is SNEGSKA (reference sequence). The CDR3 here is CSASGDKGATEAFF. CDR3 DNA sequence: TGCAGTGCTAGCGGAGACAAGGGGGCCACTGAAGCTTTCTTT.

V gene TRBV18 combines with J gene TRBJ2-4; no reliable D call. The CDR3 extends over 14 amino acids. CDR1 and CDR2 from the germline V gene are KGHSH and LQKENI. V lost 3 bases and J 6 bases, leaving 12 bases between the germline ends. DNA of the CDR3: TGTGCCAGCTCACCTGGGCCCGGTCGAAACATTCAGTACTTC. As protein: CASSPGPGRNIQYF.

The chain joins TRBV29-1 to TRBJ2-7, with a tentative D call TRBD2 (6 bases). The germline V gene has CDR1 SQVTM and CDR2 ANQGSEA. The V and J ends lost 7 bases and 2 bases respectively, with 15 bases between them. CDR3 length: 13 amino acids. The CDR3 region has the DNA TGCAGCGCCAGCGGAGGGGAAGCCTACGAGCAGTACTTC. It is translated as CSASGGEAYEQYF.

The CDR3 loop is CASSQAGTGSRVTEAFF. The CDR3 nucleotides are TGTGCCAGCAGCCAAGCCGGGACAGGGTCCAGAGTCACTGAAGCTTTCTTT. The chain recombines TRBV14 with TRBJ1-1, with 9 bases fitting TRBD1. With 1 base clipped from V and 4 bases from J, the junction kept 10 bases outside the gene matches. CDR3 length: 17 amino acids. The germline CDR1 and CDR2 sequences are SGHDN and FVKESK.

V and J are TRBV7-2 and TRBJ2-1; D gene uncertain. Germline assignment: CDR1 SGHTA and CDR2 FQGNSA. CDR3 length: 16 amino acids. V lost 7 bases and J 5 bases, leaving 21 bases between the germline ends. The chain's CDR3 is CASTLTGWQLDNEQFF. The CDR3 DNA follows: TGTGCCAGCACCCTAACCGGTTGGCAGCTCGACAATGAGCAGTTCTTC. Combining the CDR3 with reference TRBV7-2 and TRBJ2-1 gives the whole variable domain GAGVSQSPSNKVTEKGKDVELRCDPISGHTALYWYRQSLGQGLEFLIYFQGNSAPDKSGLPSDRFSAERTGGSVSTLTIQRTQQEDSAVYLCASTLTGWQLDNEQFFGPGTRLTVL.

This clonotype turned up a few times. The V call is TRBV5-6, the J call TRBJ2-1; 12 bases fit TRBD2. Per germline, CDR1 SGHDT and CDR2 YYEEEE. The CDR3 sequence is 20 residues long. V was clipped by 1 base and J by 0 bases; unmatched bases: 11. The CDR3 region is CASSLPPGTSGPSSYNEQFF. DNA of the CDR3: TGTGCCAGCAGCTTGCCCCCCGGGACTAGCGGGCCAAGCTCCTACAATGAGCAGTTCTTC.

The CDR3, as DNA: TGTGCCAGCAGCCCATGGAGGGATCAGCACACTGAAGCTTTCTTT. Its protein is CASSPWRDQHTEAFF. The chain recombines TRBV7-2 with TRBJ1-1; D gene uncertain. CDR1 and CDR2 (germline): SGHTA, FQGNSA. This CDR3 is built from 15 residues. With 5 bases removed from V and 3 bases from J, the gap between germline ends came to 16 bases.

The V call is TRBV6-5, the J call TRBJ2-7, with D possibly being TRBD2 (6 bases). This CDR3 has 15 residues. Germline CDR1 and CDR2: MNHEY and SVGAGI. V was cut by 5 bases and J by 2 bases, with 16 bases left in between. CDR3 bases: TGTGCCAGCAGTCCCGGGACTCGGATCCCCTACGAGCAGTACTTC. It encodes CASSPGTRIPYEQYF.

This clonotype appeared a few times. The chain recombines TRBV20-1 with TRBJ2-7; 7 nucleotides line up with TRBD2. This CDR3 has 14 residues. Germline V CDR1 and CDR2: DFQATT, SNEGSKA (reference sequence). J lost 4 bases, V lost 3 bases, and 9 bases had no gene match. The CDR3 spells CSARHRLAGYEQYF. DNA of the CDR3: TGCAGTGCTAGGCATCGACTAGCAGGGTACGAGCAGTACTTC.

This sequence joins TRBV28 and TRBJ1-6, with no clear D. Germline CDR1 is MDHEN and CDR2 is SYDVKM. This CDR3 is 14 amino acids long. Trimming removed 6 bases at V and 7 bases at J, with 13 bases between. CDR3 in amino acids: CASRQGRGNSPLHF. The CDR3 DNA sequence: TGTGCCAGCAGGCAAGGTCGAGGGAATTCACCCCTCCACTTT.

The chain joins TRBV11-2 to TRBJ1-6, with D uncertain. Germline loops: CDR1 SGHAT, CDR2 FQNNGV. V shed 5 bases and J shed 9 bases, with 11 bases lying between them. This CDR3 comprises 13 residues. Here the CDR3 reads CASSTSWGSPLHF. The CDR3 region has the DNA TGTGCCAGCAGCACCAGTTGGGGTTCACCCCTCCACTTT.